This is a list of T cell receptor beta chains from one sample in a study of blood T cell repertoires in COVID-19. Produced via immunoSEQ multiplex PCR; TCRdb's table is partial and in-frame only. The table lists 150,000 to 200,000 clones, around four fifths of them singletons, with roughly 7.3% in the top ten. Material: PBMCs or T cells enriched from blood (not recorded which). Receptors originate from a woman aged 45-65 years who had recovered from COVID-19. Each CDR3 is given with its conserved first and last residue. The D gene is left open where the match is weak. Clone size is stated in some rows and not others, as once, few, many or a class when expanded.

TRBV7-9	TRBD1	TRBJ1-6	.	TGTGCCAGCAGCTTAGGACAGGGGGTTTCACCCCTCCACTTT	CASSLGQGVSPLHF
TRBV27	TRBD2	TRBJ2-3	.	TGTGCCAGCAGTAGGTTAGCGGGTACTAGCACAGATACGCAGTATTTT	CASSRLAGTSTDTQYF
TRBV6-2/TRBV6-3	.	TRBJ1-5	.	TGTGCCAGCAGTTTAGGTAGAGGGGAGGCCCAGCATTTT	CASSLGRGEAQHF
TRBV24-1	.	TRBJ1-1	.	TGTGCCACCAGTGTGGCCTTTCATGAAGCTTTCTTT	CATSVAFHEAFF
TRBV4-1	.	TRBJ1-1	once	TGCGCCAGCAGCCAAGCCGGGACTGAAGCTTTCTTT	CASSQAGTEAFF
TRBV29-1	.	TRBJ1-4	.	TGCAGCGTTCAGGCGGGGGGATCAGGAGAAAAACTGTTTTTT	CSVQAGGSGEKLFF
TRBV5-4	TRBD2	TRBJ2-2	.	TGTGCCAGCAGCTTGGAGCGGGGCACCGGGGAGCTGTTTTTT	CASSLERGTGELFF
TRBV27	TRBD1	TRBJ2-7	once	TGTGCCAGCAGTTTCCTGGGACAGGGAAGATACGAGCAGTACTTC	CASSFLGQGRYEQYF
TRBV28	TRBD1	TRBJ1-3	.	TGTGCCAGCACCCCTGGGGACAGACGCTCTGGAAACACCATATATTTT	CASTPGDRRSGNTIYF
TRBV29-1	.	TRBJ2-5	.	TGCAGCGTTGACGGGGAGACCCAGTACTTC	CSVDGETQYF
TRBV5-5	.	TRBJ1-1	.	TGTGCCAGCAGCCCTACGACTGAGGGAGCTTTCTTT	CASSPTTEGAFF
TRBV28	.	TRBJ1-2	.	TGTGCCAGCAGTTTCCGGTATGGCTACACCTTC	CASSFRYGYTF
TRBV4-3	.	TRBJ1-2	.	TGCGCCAGCAGCCCTACGACAGGTCCCACGTCTGGCTACACCTTC	CASSPTTGPTSGYTF
TRBV5-6	TRBD2	TRBJ2-7	.	TGTGCCAGCAGCGAATCTAGCGGTCCTAACTACGAGCAGTACTTC	CASSESSGPNYEQYF
TRBV6-5	TRBD1	TRBJ1-6	.	TGTGCCAGCAGTTTGCGGACAGGGGATTCACCCCTCCACTTT	CASSLRTGDSPLHF
TRBV18	.	TRBJ1-5	.	TGTGCCAGCTCCCCCGGAGGGAGCAATCAGCCCCAGCATTTT	CASSPGGSNQPQHF
TRBV7-9	.	TRBJ2-3	.	TGTGCCAGCAGCTCGCTATCCCAGGGATTAAAAGATTCGCAGTATTTT	CASSSLSQGLKDSQYF
TRBV27	.	TRBJ2-3	.	TGTGCCAGCAGTTCTGTGGGGGTTGGGAGGGATACGCAGTATTTT	CASSSVGVGRDTQYF
TRBV28	TRBD2	TRBJ2-6	.	TGTGCCAGCAGCTTCCAACTAGCGGGAGTTGGCTCTGGGGCCAACGTCCTGACTTTC	CASSFQLAGVGSGANVLTF
TRBV7-8	TRBD1	TRBJ1-6	.	TGTGCCAGCAGCTACACCGGGACAGGGGGAAATTCACCCCTCCACTTT	CASSYTGTGGNSPLHF
TRBV19	.	TRBJ1-4	.	TGTGCCAGTAGTATATCAGGCCAACCCACAACTAATGAAAAACTGTTTTTT	CASSISGQPTTNEKLFF
TRBV4-2	TRBD2	TRBJ2-3	.	TGTGCCAGCAGCCAAGAACTAGCGGGGACAGATACGCAGTATTTT	CASSQELAGTDTQYF
TRBV28	.	TRBJ1-2	.	TGTGCCAGCACCGACAGGTGGTATGGCTACACCTTC	CASTDRWYGYTF
TRBV12-3/TRBV12-4	.	TRBJ1-1	.	TGTGCCAGCACCAGACACTGGAACACTGAAGCTTTCTTT	CASTRHWNTEAFF
TRBV7-8	.	TRBJ2-7	.	TGTGCCAGCAGCTCCTTTAGGGGGACCACCCCCTACGAGCAGTACTTC	CASSSFRGTTPYEQYF
TRBV7-2	.	TRBJ1-2	.	TGTGCCAGCAGCTTCGGGCAGACAAAAGGGGATGGCTACACCTTC	CASSFGQTKGDGYTF
TRBV7-2	.	TRBJ2-1	.	TGTGCCAGCAGCCCCTTTCGAGTGTCCGGGGATGAGCAGTTCTTC	CASSPFRVSGDEQFF
TRBV5-6	TRBD1	TRBJ1-4	.	TGTGCCAGCAGCCCAGCCCGACAGGGGCGACATGAAAAACTGTTTTTT	CASSPARQGRHEKLFF
TRBV6-5	.	TRBJ1-2	.	TGTGCCAGCAGTTACCAGGGGTGGAACGGCTACACCTTC	CASSYQGWNGYTF
TRBV18	TRBD1	TRBJ1-2	.	TGTGCCAGCTCACCACGGGACAGGGGGCTTGATGGCTACACCTTC	CASSPRDRGLDGYTF
TRBV7-9	.	TRBJ2-5	once	TGTGCCAGCAGCCCCGGAGTGGGGAGTCGGGAGACCCAGTACTTC	CASSPGVGSRETQYF
TRBV7-2	.	TRBJ1-5	.	TGTGCCAGCAGCTTACTGACATTCAATCAGCCCCAGCATTTT	CASSLLTFNQPQHF
TRBV27	TRBD1	TRBJ1-2	.	TGTGCCAGCAGTTTGACAGGGAATGGCTACACCTTC	CASSLTGNGYTF
TRBV11-2	TRBD1	TRBJ1-1	.	TGTGCCAGCAGCTTAGATCGACAGGGTGAAGCTTTCTTT	CASSLDRQGEAFF
TRBV9	.	TRBJ1-1	.	TGTGCCAGCGCGGCAGGGGTGAACACTGAAGCTTTCTTT	CASAAGVNTEAFF
TRBV6-2/TRBV6-3	TRBD2	TRBJ2-7	.	TGTGCCAGCAGTCACCCGGGACTAGCGGGGGCCGAGCAGTACTTC	CASSHPGLAGAEQYF